These T cell receptor beta chains were read from a single sample in a study of T cell responses to AZD1222 COVID-19 vaccine. Profiling relied on immunoSEQ multiplex PCR, and the TCRdb table lists in-frame clones only, not all of them. The sample includes under 50,000 clones, over 75% of them seen just once. The sample in question was peripheral blood, obtained 28 days after the second dose of the MenACWY control vaccine. These receptor sequences come from an adult who received the MenACWY meningococcal vaccine as a control. CDR3s include the opening cysteine and the closing phenylalanine or tryptophan. The D gene is left open where the match is weak. A row's size may be missing; if present it is once, few, many or a size class.

TRBV7-6	NA	TRBJ2-3	NA	17	TGTGCCAGCAGCTTAGGAGTAGCTGTTGCTAGCACAGATACGCAGTATTTT	CASSLGVAVASTDTQYF
TRBV20-1	NA	TRBJ2-7	NA	11	TGCAGTGCTCCGGGATTCTACGAGCAGTACTTC	CSAPGFYEQYF
TRBV24-1	TRBD1	TRBJ2-7	NA	17	TGTGCCACCAGTGATCGCCCCCCGACAGGGCTTCCCTACGAGCAGTACTTC	CATSDRPPTGLPYEQYF
TRBV5-1	TRBD1	TRBJ1-2	NA	15	TGCGCCAGCAGCTTTAATCCGGGACAGGGCCATGGCTACACCTTC	CASSFNPGQGHGYTF
TRBV6-2/TRBV6-3	NA	TRBJ1-1	once	16	TGTGCCAGCAGTTACTCTGCCCCAGGGACGAACACTGAAGCTTTCTTT	CASSYSAPGTNTEAFF
TRBV7-8	TRBD1	TRBJ1-5	NA	15	TGTGCCAGCAGCGTAAACAGGGGTTCGGGACAGCCCCAGCATTTT	CASSVNRGSGQPQHF
TRBV6-2/TRBV6-3	TRBD2	TRBJ2-1	NA	18	TGTGCCAGCAGTTACGCCCGGGCTAGCGGGAGTTCCTACAATGAGCAGTTCTTC	CASSYARASGSSYNEQFF
TRBV28	NA	TRBJ2-7	NA	12	TGTGCCAGCAAGGCAGGTCTCCACGAGCAGTACTTC	CASKAGLHEQYF
TRBV24-1	NA	TRBJ2-4	NA	14	TGTGCCACCAGTCCTTGGGGGCCCAAAAACATTCAGTACTTC	CATSPWGPKNIQYF
TRBV5-5	NA	TRBJ1-3	once	12	TGTGCCAGCAGCTTGCCCGGAAACACCATATATTTT	CASSLPGNTIYF
TRBV6-5	NA	TRBJ2-5	once	14	TGTGCCAGCAGTTTACGTCCAGGGGTGGAGACCCAGTACTTC	CASSLRPGVETQYF
TRBV7-9	NA	TRBJ2-6	NA	13	TGTGCCAGCAGCACCTCTGGGGCCAACGTCCTGACTTTC	CASSTSGANVLTF
TRBV4-1	NA	TRBJ2-5	NA	14	TGCGCCAGCAGCCAAGGAGGACCCCCGGAGACCCAGTACTTC	CASSQGGPPETQYF
TRBV28	NA	TRBJ2-5	NA	17	TGTGCCAGCATGACCCTGCGGGACACCCTTAGGGGAGAGACCCAGTACTTC	CASMTLRDTLRGETQYF
TRBV12-3/TRBV12-4	NA	TRBJ2-2	NA	13	TGTGCCAGCACCCCGCGGGCAGCCGGGGAGCTGTTTTTT	CASTPRAAGELFF
TRBV4-1	NA	TRBJ1-6	NA	13	TGCGCCAGCAGCCAAGCCCTACTAATGGGCCTCCACTTT	CASSQALLMGLHF
TRBV11-1	NA	TRBJ2-7	once	14	TGTGCCAGCAGTCGAGACAGTTTCTCCTACGAGCAGTACTTC	CASSRDSFSYEQYF
TRBV9	TRBD2	TRBJ2-3	NA	15	TGTGCCAGCAGCGAGGGGACTAGCGGGAGTTATACGCAGTATTTT	CASSEGTSGSYTQYF
TRBV24-1	TRBD2	TRBJ2-5	NA	16	TGTGCCACCAGTGATAGGACTAGCGGGTACCAAGAGACCCAGTACTTC	CATSDRTSGYQETQYF
TRBV15	NA	TRBJ2-5	NA	12	TGTGCCACCAGCAGAGATGTAGAGACCCAGTACTTC	CATSRDVETQYF
TRBV28	NA	TRBJ1-1	NA	14	TGTGCCAGCGGCTCGGGGGCCATGAACACTGAAGCTTTCTTT	CASGSGAMNTEAFF
TRBV19	TRBD2	TRBJ2-5	NA	15	TGTGCCAGTAGTACCCAGTCGGGAGGGGATGAGACCCAGTACTTC	CASSTQSGGDETQYF
TRBV27	NA	TRBJ2-4	NA	14	TGTGCCAGCAGTTTTCTGGTAACCTCGGACATTCAGTACTTC	CASSFLVTSDIQYF
TRBV5-1	TRBD2	TRBJ2-7	NA	16	TGCGCCAGCAGCTTGCAACTAGCGGGAGGGACCTACGAGCAGTACTTC	CASSLQLAGGTYEQYF
TRBV12-3/TRBV12-4	NA	TRBJ2-7	NA	12	TGTGCCAGCAGACAGTTCCCCTACGAGCAGTACTTC	CASRQFPYEQYF
TRBV27	TRBD2	TRBJ2-1	NA	17	TGTGCCAGCAGTTTATTAGGCGGGAGAGGGCTTGGCAATGAGCAGTTCTTC	CASSLLGGRGLGNEQFF
TRBV7-8	TRBD1	TRBJ2-7	NA	14	TGTGCCAGCAGCATTTACAGGGGTGGGTACGAGCAGTACTTC	CASSIYRGGYEQYF
TRBV2	TRBD1	TRBJ1-2	NA	14	TGTGCCAGCAGTGTGGACAGGTTTGAGAGGTTGTGCACCTTC	CASSVDRFERLCTF
TRBV24-1	NA	TRBJ2-3	NA	15	TGTGCCACCAGTGATCGACAGTTGGGGTCAGATACGCAGTATTTT	CATSDRQLGSDTQYF
TRBV6-5	NA	TRBJ2-5	once	11	TGTGCCAGCAGTTACGTGGGGACCCAGTACTTC	CASSYVGTQYF
TRBV2	TRBD1	TRBJ1-1	NA	14	TGTGCCAGCAGGTCACAGGGGGGAGGCACTGAAGCTTTCTTT	CASRSQGGGTEAFF
TRBV28	NA	TRBJ1-6	NA	14	TGTGCCACCGTGGGCGGTTTGAGGATTTCACCCCTCCACTTT	CATVGGLRISPLHF
TRBV18	NA	TRBJ2-6	NA	16	TGTGCCAGCTCACCGAGAGGGAGCTCCGGGGCCAACGTCCTGACTTTC	CASSPRGSSGANVLTF
TRBV2	NA	TRBJ2-5	NA	14	TGTGCCAGCAGTGATTGGGCAGGCGGGGAGACCCAGTACTTC	CASSDWAGGETQYF
TRBV7-3	TRBD1	TRBJ2-7	NA	13	TGTGCCAGCAGCTTGGACAGGGGTGTCGAGCAGTACTTC	CASSLDRGVEQYF
TRBV30	NA	TRBJ2-2	NA	15	TGTGCCTGGAGTTCTCCGGGACTTAACACCGGGGAGCTGTTTTTT	CAWSSPGLNTGELFF
TRBV9	NA	TRBJ1-5	NA	17	TGTGCCAGCAGCGTAGGCCCGGGAGTTGGGGGCAATCAGCCCCAGCATTTT	CASSVGPGVGGNQPQHF
TRBV7-3	NA	TRBJ1-5	NA	13	TGTGCCAGCAGCTCGGACGGCAATCAGCCCCAGCATTTT	CASSSDGNQPQHF
TRBV7-7	NA	TRBJ2-5	NA	13	TGTGCCAGCAGCCCTGGGTACCAAGAGACCCAGTACTTC	CASSPGYQETQYF
TRBV21-1	NA	TRBJ2-7	NA	16	TGTGCCAGCAGCAAAACCCGGCTAGCGGGATACTACGAGCAGTACTTC	CASSKTRLAGYYEQYF
TRBV5-5	TRBD1	TRBJ2-7	NA	14	TGTGCCAGCAGTCCCTTGGGACAGTCCTACGAGCAGTACTTC	CASSPLGQSYEQYF
TRBV10-2	TRBD1	TRBJ2-2	NA	15	TGCGCCAGCAGAGGAACAGGGGGCAGAACCGGGGAGCTGTTTTTT	CASRGTGGRTGELFF
TRBV30	NA	TRBJ2-2	NA	13	TGTGCCTGGAGTTCTGGTAACACCGGGGAGCTGTTTTTT	CAWSSGNTGELFF
TRBV27	NA	TRBJ2-7	few	14	TGTGCCAGCAGTTCTAGACCCATAGCTAGCGAGCAGTACTTC	CASSSRPIASEQYF
TRBV7-9	NA	TRBJ1-6	NA	12	TGTGCCAGCAGCCGACAAGATTCACCCCTCCACTTT	CASSRQDSPLHF
TRBV29-1	TRBD1	TRBJ1-4	NA	16	TGCAGCGTTGAAGATGAAACAGGGGGCGCGGGTGAAAAACTGTTTTTT	CSVEDETGGAGEKLFF
TRBV4-1	TRBD1	TRBJ1-2	NA	16	TGCGCCAGCAGCCAGATACCAGGACAGGGGAACTATGGCTACACCTTC	CASSQIPGQGNYGYTF
TRBV5-1	TRBD2	TRBJ2-3	NA	17	TGCGCCAGCAGCTTGGACCGGACTAGCGGGATCACAGATACGCAGTATTTT	CASSLDRTSGITDTQYF
TRBV19	NA	TRBJ2-2	NA	15	TGTGCCAGTAGGACGCCTAGGAGGGGGACCGGGGAGCTGTTTTTT	CASRTPRRGTGELFF
TRBV5-1	TRBD1	TRBJ2-4	NA	16	TGCGCCAGCAGCTTACAGGGGGCTGGAGCCAAAAACATTCAGTACTTC	CASSLQGAGAKNIQYF
TRBV2	NA	TRBJ2-2	NA	15	TGTGCCAGCAGTGAAGGAGGGTTTAACACCGGGGAGCTGTTTTTT	CASSEGGFNTGELFF
TRBV4-1	NA	TRBJ2-7	NA	16	TGCGCCAGCAGCCAGGGGCAGGGACCTCCACCTTACGAGCAGTACTTC	CASSQGQGPPPYEQYF
TRBV7-9	NA	TRBJ1-1	NA	15	TGTGCCAGCAGCCCCCGATCAGGGATATTCACTGAAGCTTTCTTT	CASSPRSGIFTEAFF
TRBV20-1	NA	TRBJ1-4	NA	13	TGCAGTGCTAGTCCCAGGGCTCGGGAAAAACTGTTTTTT	CSASPRAREKLFF
TRBV27	NA	TRBJ2-7	NA	14	TGTGCCAGCAGTCCCCGGACACCCTCCTACGAGCAGTACTTC	CASSPRTPSYEQYF
TRBV21-1	NA	TRBJ2-3	once	15	TGTGCCAGCGTCCCATCGGGACAGTTCACAGATACGCAGTATTTT	CASVPSGQFTDTQYF
TRBV29-1	TRBD2	TRBJ2-5	NA	13	TGCAGCGTGAATGGCGGGAGTGGGGAGACCCAGTACTTC	CSVNGGSGETQYF
TRBV7-3	TRBD1	TRBJ1-1	NA	13	TGTGCCAGCAGCATAACAGGGGTAACTGAAGCTTTCTTT	CASSITGVTEAFF
TRBV3-1/TRBV3-2	TRBD2	TRBJ2-2	NA	18	TGTGCCAGCAGCCCCCAATTCAGTCTAGCGGGAAACACCGGGGAGCTGTTTTTT	CASSPQFSLAGNTGELFF